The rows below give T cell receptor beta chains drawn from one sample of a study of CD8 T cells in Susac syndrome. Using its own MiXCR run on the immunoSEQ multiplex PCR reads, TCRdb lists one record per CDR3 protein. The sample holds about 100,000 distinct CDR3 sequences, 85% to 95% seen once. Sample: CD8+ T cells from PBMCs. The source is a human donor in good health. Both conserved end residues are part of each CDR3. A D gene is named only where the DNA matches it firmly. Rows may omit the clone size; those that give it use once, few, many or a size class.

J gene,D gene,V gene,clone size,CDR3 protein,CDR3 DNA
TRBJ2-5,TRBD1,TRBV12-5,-,CASGLDTGGWETQYF,TGTGCTAGTGGTTTGGACACAGGGGGTTGGGAGACCCAGTACTTC
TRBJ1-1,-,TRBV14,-,CASSPGTGGAEAFF,TGTGCCAGCAGCCCAGGAACCGGAGGCGCTGAAGCTTTCTTT
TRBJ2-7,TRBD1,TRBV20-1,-,CSAGDRGQGFYEQYF,TGCAGTGCTGGAGACAGGGGACAAGGTTTCTACGAGCAGTACTTC
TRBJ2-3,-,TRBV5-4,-,CASSLVQAWGTDTQYF,TGTGCCAGCAGCTTGGTCCAGGCGTGGGGCACAGATACGCAGTATTTT
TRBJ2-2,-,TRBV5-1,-,CASSLGQRNTGELFF,TGCGCCAGCAGCTTGGGGCAGAGGAACACCGGGGAGCTGTTTTTT
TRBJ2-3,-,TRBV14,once,CASSQDLRTDSTDTQYF,TGTGCCAGCAGCCAAGATCTTCGGACGGATAGCACAGATACGCAGTATTTT
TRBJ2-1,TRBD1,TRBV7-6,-,CASGFGTGYNEQFF,TGTGCCAGCGGCTTTGGGACAGGTTACAATGAGCAGTTCTTC
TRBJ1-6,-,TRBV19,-,CASSTLEGGGSPLHF,TGTGCCAGTAGTACTTTAGAAGGCGGGGGTTCACCCCTCCACTTT
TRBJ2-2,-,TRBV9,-,CASSGTSNTGELFF,TGTGCCAGCAGCGGGACCTCGAACACCGGGGAGCTGTTTTTT
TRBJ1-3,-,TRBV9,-,CASSSHGSGNTIYF,TGTGCCAGCAGCTCCCACGGCTCTGGAAACACCATATATTTT
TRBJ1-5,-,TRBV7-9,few,CASSSGVDQPQHF,TGTGCCAGCAGCTCCGGGGTCGACCAGCCCCAGCATTTT
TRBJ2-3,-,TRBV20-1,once,CSARGPGPLPDTQYF,TGCAGTGCTAGAGGTCCGGGACCCCTCCCAGATACGCAGTATTTT
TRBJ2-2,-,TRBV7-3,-,CASSLGSPNTGELFF,TGTGCCAGCAGCTTGGGAAGTCCGAACACCGGGGAGCTGTTTTTT
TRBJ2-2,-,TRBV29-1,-,CSVPGAVGELFF,TGCAGCGTTCCAGGGGCTGTCGGGGAGCTGTTTTTT
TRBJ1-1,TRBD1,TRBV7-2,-,CASSRIQGAATEAFF,TGTGCCAGCAGCCGGATACAGGGGGCTGCCACTGAAGCTTTCTTT
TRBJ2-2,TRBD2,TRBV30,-,CAWSRGVRTGELFF,TGTGCCTGGAGTCGGGGGGTGAGGACCGGGGAGCTGTTTTTT
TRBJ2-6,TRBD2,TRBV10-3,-,CAISETSGGTPGANVLTF,TGTGCCATCAGTGAGACTAGCGGGGGGACGCCTGGGGCCAACGTCCTGACTTTC
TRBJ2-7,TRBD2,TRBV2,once,CASSPSVVAGDYEQYF,TGTGCCAGCAGTCCTTCAGTGGTAGCGGGGGATTACGAGCAGTACTTC
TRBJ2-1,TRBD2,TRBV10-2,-,CASRASGIYNEQFF,TGCGCCAGCAGGGCTAGCGGGATCTACAATGAGCAGTTCTTC
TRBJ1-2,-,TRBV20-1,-,CSAYRDGYTF,TGCAGTGCGTACAGGGATGGCTACACCTTC
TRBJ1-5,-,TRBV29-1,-,CSVEAGVGQPQHF,TGCAGCGTTGAAGCAGGGGTAGGGCAGCCCCAGCATTTT
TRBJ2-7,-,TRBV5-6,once,CASSLVRGRSYEQYF,TGTGCCAGCTCCCTGGTCCGGGGGCGTTCCTACGAGCAGTACTTC
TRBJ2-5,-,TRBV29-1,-,CSVDPPDRETQYF,TGCAGCGTTGACCCACCCGATCGAGAGACCCAGTACTTC
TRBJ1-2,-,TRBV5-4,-,CASSVGGFFGYTF,TGTGCCAGCAGCGTCGGGGGCTTCTTTGGCTACACCTTC
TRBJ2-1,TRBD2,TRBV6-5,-,CASSRSGGYNEQFF,TGTGCCAGCAGCCGATCGGGGGGTTACAATGAGCAGTTCTTC
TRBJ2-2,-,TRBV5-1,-,CASSLQTGELFF,TGCGCCAGCAGCTTGCAGACCGGGGAGCTGTTTTTT
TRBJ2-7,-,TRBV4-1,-,CASSPGPGANYEQYF,TGCGCCAGCAGCCCGGGGCCGGGGGCTAACTACGAGCAGTACTTC
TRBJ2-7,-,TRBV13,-,CASSLSGRPSYEQYF,TGTGCCAGCAGCTTATCTGGTAGGCCCTCCTACGAGCAGTACTTC
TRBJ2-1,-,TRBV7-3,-,CASSPVGSGEQFF,TGTGCCAGCAGCCCGGTAGGGTCCGGGGAGCAGTTCTTC
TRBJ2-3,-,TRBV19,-,CASRARGGYTDTQYF,TGTGCCAGTAGAGCCAGAGGAGGGTACACAGATACGCAGTATTTT
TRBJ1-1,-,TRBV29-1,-,CSVKWGAETEAFF,TGCAGCGTCAAGTGGGGAGCTGAAACTGAAGCTTTCTTT
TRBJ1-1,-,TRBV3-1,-,CASSLNPGGLNTEAFF,TGTGCCAGCAGCCTCAACCCAGGAGGGCTGAACACTGAAGCTTTCTTT
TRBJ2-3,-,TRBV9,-,CASSVIGSSADTQYF,TGTGCCAGCAGCGTGATTGGGTCTAGTGCAGATACGCAGTATTTT
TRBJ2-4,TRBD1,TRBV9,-,CASSPRTGTLKDIQYF,TGTGCCAGCAGCCCCCGGACAGGAACGCTTAAGGACATTCAGTACTTC
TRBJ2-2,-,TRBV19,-,CASQDSFSNTGELFF,TGTGCCAGCCAGGACAGTTTTTCCAACACCGGGGAGCTGTTTTTT
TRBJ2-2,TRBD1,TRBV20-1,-,CSARDPGQGETGELFF,TGCAGTGCTAGAGATCCGGGACAGGGAGAAACCGGGGAGCTGTTTTTT
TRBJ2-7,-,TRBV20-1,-,CSARDLVRELSYEQYF,TGCAGTGCTAGAGATCTTGTACGGGAACTCTCCTACGAGCAGTACTTC
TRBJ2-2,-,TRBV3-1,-,CASSLASNTGELFF,TGTGCCAGCAGCCTCGCCTCCAACACCGGGGAGCTGTTTTTT
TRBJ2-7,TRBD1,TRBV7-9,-,CASRAGTGPYEQYF,TGTGCCAGCAGGGCCGGGACAGGACCTTACGAGCAGTACTTC
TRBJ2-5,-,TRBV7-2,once,CASSQTGGLQETQYF,TGTGCCAGCAGCCAAACCGGGGGACTCCAAGAGACCCAGTACTTC
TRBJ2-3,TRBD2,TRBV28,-,CASSSPSGGTDTQYF,TGTGCCAGCAGTTCTCCTAGCGGGGGCACAGATACGCAGTATTTT
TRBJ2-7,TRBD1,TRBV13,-,CASSLGDRGAEQYF,TGTGCCAGCAGCTTAGGGGACAGGGGGGCCGAGCAGTACTTC
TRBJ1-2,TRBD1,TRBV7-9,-,CASSLPALGQGDYGYTF,TGTGCCAGCAGCTTGCCCGCGTTGGGACAGGGGGACTATGGCTACACCTTC
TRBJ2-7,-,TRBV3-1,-,CASSQGTFYEQYF,TGTGCCAGCAGCCAAGGGACGTTCTACGAGCAGTACTTC
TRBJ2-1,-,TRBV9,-,CASSVRDDDEQFF,TGTGCCAGCAGCGTACGGGACGACGATGAGCAGTTCTTC
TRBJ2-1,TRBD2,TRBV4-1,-,CASTPGLAGGFVYEQFF,TGCGCCAGCACCCCGGGACTAGCGGGGGGGTTTGTCTATGAGCAGTTCTTC
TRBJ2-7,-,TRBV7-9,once,CASSGGGEQYF,TGTGCCAGCAGCGGAGGGGGCGAGCAGTACTTC
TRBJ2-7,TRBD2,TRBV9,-,CASSALGTSSYEQYF,TGTGCCAGCAGCGCTCTCGGGACTAGCTCCTACGAGCAGTACTTC
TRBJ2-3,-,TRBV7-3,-,CASSRVGTSTDTQYF,TGTGCCAGCAGCCGTGTCGGGACTAGCACAGATACGCAGTATTTT